This T cell receptor beta chain appears in the sequencing data of a study of post-analysis software for immune sequencing data. As for the study in general: The study covered relapsing-remitting, secondary progressive and progressive-relapsing courses of multiple sclerosis. General study points: Roughly 5 TRBV segments, including TRBV5-6, TRBV5-1 and TRBV20-1, were more frequent in patients than controls.

This CDR3 comprises 14 residues. V shed 6 bases and J 6 bases; nucleotides not matched to a gene: 7. Germline assignment: CDR1 SQVTM and CDR2 ANQGSEA. The authors incorporated unique molecular identifiers into the TCR beta cDNA libraries. Each CDR3 protein gets one entry after TCRdb re-called the PCR reads with MiXCR. The sample has some 700,000 distinct CDR3 sequences; approximately 60% are singletons. A remark on this clonotype: Its antigen remains unidentified.

The sequence derives from a girl aged 2 to 10 with multiple sclerosis. The specimen sequenced was blood. The chain has TRBV29-1 and TRBJ2-1; 11 bases line up with TRBD2. CDR3 protein: CSVETSGTCNEQFF. CDR3 bases: TGCAGCGTCGAGACTAGCGGGACCTGCAATGAGCAGTTCTTC.